The 26 T cell receptor beta chains in this list originate from one sample, sequenced in a study of spatial heterogeneity in lung cancer (dated by TCRdb to the late 2010s). Libraries were constructed by 5' RACE. TCRdb shows the sequencer as NextSeq 500. TCRdb cleaned the public reads at Q25 with fastp, built clones with MiXCR and kept in-frame beta chains. Rows are combined by CDR3 protein, so each entry shows the most common genes and DNA. The sample table holds fewer than 2,000 distinct CDR3 sequences, of which about 8.2% were seen once. The top ten hold 22% of the sample. The label giving this sample's time point can be read as: sample taken at primary tumor resection. For TCR sequencing, whole RNA was extracted from tumor and nontumor lung tissue, or from cryopreserved PBMC samples, and no cell sorting was done. Sequences were derived from normal lung tissue next to the tumor, sampled at surgery. All receptors derive from a male donor with early-stage non-small cell lung cancer.

This clonotype has a count of ten or more. J is TRBJ1-2 and V is TRBV3-1; D may be TRBD1 (5 bases). The ends were cut back, 2 bases at V and 6 bases at J, with 16 bases in the middle. The CDR3 runs to 15 residues. Germline V CDR1 and CDR2: LGHDT, YNNKEL (reference sequence). The CDR3 nucleotides are TGTGCCAGCAGCCAACTGAATCGGGGGAGACATGGCTACACCTTC. Encoded protein: CASSQLNRGRHGYTF.

The gene calls are TRBV7-2 and TRBJ2-3; TRBD1 is a possible D gene (5 bases). Trimming shortened V by 5 bases and J by 4 bases, and 13 bases separated the two germline ends. CDR3 size: 14 residues. Germline V lookup: CDR1 SGHTA, CDR2 FQGNSA. CDR3 in amino acids: CASSPFVGADTQYF. In DNA form, the CDR3 reads TGTGCCAGCAGCCCGTTCGTAGGGGCAGATACGCAGTATTTT.

This clonotype ranks as medium-sized. The gene calls are TRBV9 and TRBJ2-7; D not certain. V shed 0 bases and J shed 0 bases, with 10 bases lying between them. There are 15 residues in the CDR3. Germline CDR1 reads SGDLS; CDR2 reads YYNGEE. In nucleotides, the CDR3 is TGTGCCAGCAGCGTAGCTGGAAGGAGCTCCTACGAGCAGTACTTC. Encoded protein: CASSVAGRSSYEQYF.

Judged by abundance, this clonotype is medium-sized (0.01 to 0.1%). The chain employs TRBV20-1 and TRBJ1-2, with no clear D. The CDR3 contains 13 residues. The germline CDR1 and CDR2 sequences are DFQATT and SNEGSKA (reference sequence). The V and J ends lost 6 bases and 7 bases respectively, with 18 bases between them. The CDR3 loop is CSAPSPRSGGYTF. The CDR3 DNA sequence: TGCAGTGCCCCCTCGCCAAGGTCAGGTGGCTACACCTTC.

There are many counts of this clonotype. The chain uses TRBV7-9 and TRBJ1-5; D is uncertain. Per germline, CDR1 SEHNR and CDR2 FQNEAQ (reference sequence). V shed 0 bases and J shed 1 base, with 10 bases lying between them. The CDR3 consists of 16 residues. The CDR3 loop is CASSLAWGESNQPQHF. CDR3 sequence (DNA): TGTGCCAGCAGCTTAGCGTGGGGAGAGAGCAATCAGCCCCAGCATTTT.

This clonotype showed up just a few times. The chain has TRBV6-6 and TRBJ1-5; D is possibly TRBD1 (5 bases). CDR1 MNHNY and CDR2 SVGAGI come from the germline V gene (reference sequence). The CDR3 runs to 18 residues. V shed 5 bases and J shed 0 bases, with 20 bases lying between them. The CDR3 DNA sequence: TGTGCCAGCAGTCCCGGGGGAATGGCTCAAAATAGCAATCAGCCCCAGCATTTT. Encoded protein: CASSPGGMAQNSNQPQHF.

This clonotype is judged medium-sized. The chain joins TRBV6-5 to TRBJ1-2; D call uncertain. This CDR3 has 15 amino acids. Germline V gives CDR1 MNHEY, CDR2 SVGAGI. V gave up 0 bases and J gave up 3 bases, with 11 bases separating them. CDR3 sequence reads: CASSYSTGWDYGYTF. The DNA for the CDR3 is TGTGCCAGCAGTTACTCTACGGGTTGGGACTATGGCTACACCTTC.

This clonotype qualifies as large. V usage is TRBV7-2 and J usage is TRBJ2-3, with 8 bases matching TRBD2. V trimming: 5 bases; J trimming: 0 bases; junction bases outside the gene matches: 4. Germline V gene lookup returns CDR1 SGHTA and CDR2 FQGNSA. The CDR3 sequence is 15 residues long. CDR3: CASSPSGRSTDTQYF. DNA for the CDR3: TGTGCCAGCAGCCCTAGCGGGCGGAGCACAGATACGCAGTATTTT.

In its sample, this clonotype ranks as medium-sized. The CDR3 loop reads CASSFGGTGDGYTF. For the CDR3, the DNA is TGTGCCAGCAGTTTCGGGGGGACAGGGGATGGCTACACCTTC. The rearrangement links TRBV28 to TRBJ1-2, with 10 bases identical to TRBD1. Trimming removed 3 bases from V and 6 bases from J; junction bases left unmatched: 4. The CDR3 sequence is 14 residues long. Germline lookup yields CDR1 MDHEN and CDR2 SYDVKM.

This clonotype ranks as large. The chain is built from TRBV6-5 and TRBJ1-2; TRBD1 might be the D (5 bases). Germline V lookup: CDR1 MNHEY, CDR2 SVGAGI. CDR3 length equals 15 residues. V gave up 4 bases and J gave up 6 bases, with 18 bases separating them. The CDR3 nucleotides read TGTGCCAGCAGTTCGAGCAGGGAAGGGTTCGATGGCTACACCTTC. Translating it yields CASSSSREGFDGYTF.

The chain carries TRBV7-9 and TRBJ1-4; no clear D. With 1 base removed from V and 7 bases from J, the gap between germline ends came to 13 bases. CDR1 is SEHNR and CDR2 is FQNEAQ in the germline V gene (reference sequence). This CDR3 contains 15 residues. The CDR3 coding sequence is TGTGCCAGCAGCTTAGGCGGGTTTATAAGTGAAAAACTGTTTTTT. This gives the protein CASSLGGFISEKLFF.

By proportion, this clonotype is large. This chain links TRBV20-1 with TRBJ2-4; TRBD1 matches at 7 bases. The V segment lost 3 bases and the J segment 1 base; nucleotides outside the gene matches: 3. Germline V gene sequence: CDR1 DFQATT, CDR2 SNEGSKA (reference sequence). The CDR3 is 14 amino acids. The CDR3 spells CSARVTGAKNIQYF. The DNA for the CDR3 is TGCAGTGCTAGGGTGACAGGGGCCAAAAACATTCAGTACTTC.

The chain has TRBV6-1 and TRBJ2-6; no firm D call. The CDR3 has 14 residues. The V and J ends lost 3 bases and 0 bases respectively, with 3 bases between them. Germline V gene sequence: CDR1 MNHNS, CDR2 SASEGT. CDR3: CASSEGSGANVLTF. CDR3 coding DNA: TGTGCCAGCAGTGAGGGCTCTGGGGCCAACGTCCTGACTTTC.

This clonotype ranks as medium-sized. The chain employs TRBV12-3 or TRBV12-4 and TRBJ2-7; D might be TRBD1 (6 bases). The ends were cut back, 5 bases at V and 0 bases at J, with 14 bases in the middle. The CDR3 extends over 15 amino acids. The CDR3 nucleotides are TGTGCCAGCAGTGTATCAGGGGTGAGCTCCTACGAGCAGTACTTC. Translated, it gives CASSVSGVSSYEQYF.

The chain links TRBV7-9 to TRBJ1-4; D gene unclear. CDR3 length equals 14 residues. The germline gives CDR1 SEHNR, CDR2 FQNEAQ (reference sequence). The V gene lost 5 bases and the J gene lost 1 base, with 8 bases spanning the gap. As DNA, the CDR3 is TGTGCCAGCAGCCCCGGAGGAACTAATGAAAAACTGTTTTTT. Translation: CASSPGGTNEKLFF.

This clonotype counts as medium-sized. The chain employs TRBV7-2 and TRBJ2-3, with D tentatively TRBD2 (5 bases). V was cut by 7 bases and J by 0 bases, with 11 bases left in between. The CDR3 spans 14 residues. Germline V gene data show CDR1 as SGHTA and CDR2 as FQGNSA. CDR3 sequence reads: CASTDYLSTDTQYF. The CDR3 region has the DNA TGTGCCAGCACCGACTACCTAAGCACAGATACGCAGTATTTT. The complete variable domain, with remaining parts taken from reference TRBV7-2 and TRBJ2-3, reads GAGVSQSPSNKVTEKGKDVELRCDPISGHTALYWYRQSLGQGLEFLIYFQGNSAPDKSGLPSDRFSAERTGGSVSTLTIQRTQQEDSAVYLCASTDYLSTDTQYFGPGTRLTVL.

The chain has TRBV7-2 and TRBJ2-3; maybe TRBD1 (5 bases). The germline CDR1 and CDR2 sequences are SGHTA and FQGNSA. V gave up 5 bases and J gave up 0 bases, with 9 bases separating them. The CDR3 spans 14 residues. The CDR3 nucleotides read TGTGCCAGCAGCATTGACAGTAGCACAGATACGCAGTATTTT. It specifies CASSIDSSTDTQYF. Supplemented by reference TRBV7-2 and TRBJ2-3, the full variable domain reads GAGVSQSPSNKVTEKGKDVELRCDPISGHTALYWYRQSLGQGLEFLIYFQGNSAPDKSGLPSDRFSAERTGGSVSTLTIQRTQQEDSAVYLCASSIDSSTDTQYFGPGTRLTVL.

This chain links TRBV28 with TRBJ1-6; maybe TRBD1 (6 bases). Germline lookup yields CDR1 MDHEN and CDR2 SYDVKM. This CDR3 spans 14 amino acids. The V end lost 2 bases, the J end lost 9 bases, and 11 bases lay between the germline ends. The CDR3 DNA is TGTGCCAGCAGTTTACCACAGGGAGGTTCACCCCTCCACTTT. This gives the protein CASSLPQGGSPLHF.

Ten or more counts support this clonotype. The J gene is TRBJ2-6, the V gene TRBV7-8; 9 bases map to TRBD1. V was pared by 5 bases and J by 0 bases, with 8 bases of the junction left unmatched. The CDR3 loop spans 18 amino acids. Germline CDR1 is SGHVS and CDR2 is FQNEAQ. The CDR3 DNA reads as TGTGCCAGCAGCCTCCGGGACAGGGCTAACTCTGGGGCCAACGTCCTGACTTTC. Its protein product is CASSLRDRANSGANVLTF.

By share of the sample, this clonotype is medium-sized. The gene calls are TRBV7-9 and TRBJ2-5; D is possibly TRBD2 (6 bases). The V and J ends lost 6 bases and 4 bases respectively, with 18 bases between them. CDR3 size: 15 residues. Germline lookup yields CDR1 SEHNR and CDR2 FQNEAQ (reference sequence). The CDR3 loop reads CASSRWGEVGETQYF. In DNA, the CDR3 is TGTGCCAGCAGTCGGTGGGGGGAGGTCGGAGAGACCCAGTACTTC.

This clonotype has ten or more counts. The chain uses TRBV29-1 and TRBJ1-2; D remains unclear. This CDR3 is 13 amino acids long. Per germline, CDR1 SQVTM and CDR2 ANQGSEA. The V end was cut by 0 bases, the J end by 7 bases, with 12 bases between. The CDR3 region is CSVEDTKGVGYTF. CDR3 nucleotides: TGCAGCGTTGAAGACACGAAGGGCGTTGGCTACACCTTC.

The sample holds a few counts of this clonotype. The gene calls are TRBV11-1 and TRBJ1-1, with 7 bases matching TRBD1. The germline V gene has CDR1 SGHAT and CDR2 FQDESV (reference sequence). The CDR3 runs 12 residues. Trimming removed 0 bases from V and 11 bases from J; junction bases left unmatched: 3. The CDR3 region is CASSLADRVAFF. Here the CDR3 DNA reads TGTGCCAGCAGCTTAGCCGACAGGGTTGCTTTCTTT.

In its sample, this clonotype was seen many times. The rearrangement joins TRBV23-1 to TRBJ2-1, with a weak D call TRBD2 (6 bases). TRBV23-1 is treated as an ORF (open reading frame) with a function not yet certain. With 6 bases removed from V and 7 bases from J, the gap between germline ends came to 16 bases. This CDR3 contains 14 residues. The CDR3 bases are TGCGCCAGCAGGAACAGGAGGGCCAGGAATGAGCAGTTCTTC. The encoded protein is CASRNRRARNEQFF.

This clonotype ranks as medium-sized. The chain employs TRBV6-2 or TRBV6-3 and TRBJ2-7; the D gene is possibly TRBD2 (5 bases). The CDR3 has 13 residues. Trimming took off 5 bases at V and 4 bases at J, with 12 bases between the two ends. Germline CDR1 is MNHEY and CDR2 is SVGEGT. The CDR3 DNA reads TGTGCCAGCAGTAACGGGATGGGGTACGAGCAGTACTTC. Translation gives CASSNGMGYEQYF.

In its sample, this clonotype is medium-sized. This chain links TRBV6-2 or TRBV6-3 with TRBJ1-2; D not resolved. Germline lookup yields CDR1 MNHEY and CDR2 SVGEGT. The CDR3 sequence is 14 residues long. V shed 0 bases and J shed 4 bases, with 9 bases lying between them. As DNA, the CDR3 is TGTGCCAGCAGTTACTCTCCGGGAACCTATGGCTACACCTTC. Translated: CASSYSPGTYGYTF.

The chain links TRBV20-1 to TRBJ2-1; D gene ambiguous. V lost 1 base and J 4 bases, leaving 11 bases between the germline ends. The CDR3 covers 14 residues. CDR1 and CDR2 from the germline V gene are DFQATT and SNEGSKA (reference sequence). The CDR3: CSARGLVGYNEQFF. CDR3 nucleotide sequence: TGCAGTGCTAGAGGGCTAGTTGGTTACAATGAGCAGTTCTTC.